This note documents a single TCR beta chain sequence. This clone was found a few times. Its antigen is currently not known. Base qualities are not provided; no much larger clone lies one nucleotide away. Trimmed from V: 3 bases; trimmed from J: 6 bases; junction bases lacking a gene match: 6. Looking up the germline V gene yields CDR1 SGHRS and CDR2 YFSETQ. The CDR3, from cysteine to phenylalanine, totals 15 residues. Only the CDR3 DNA stays, 45 bases, in frame from base 1. The data originate from a study of blood T cell repertoires in COVID-19 (dated by TCRdb to the early 2020s). About the study as a whole: Samples from collaborators originated in the United States, Italy and Spain and spanned both the acute and convalescent phases of COVID-19. The material from the prospective study consisted of cDNA or gDNA derived from T cells, B-cell-depleted T cells, or PBMCs. The dataset comprised deeply sampled blood TCRbeta repertoires from subjects exposed to, actively infected with, or recovered from COVID-19. A freely available public database, intended as a resource for researchers studying the immune response to SARS-CoV-2, is where the repertoires were released. The samples were drawn from two sources: the first 160 participants of the ongoing ImmuneRACE study, and some 1,300 subjects contributed by 6 global collaborators. Nearly every sample came with metadata listing a de-identified subject ID, COVID-19 status, age in years and sex. Where available, HLA class I and class II types were taken from metadata supplied by the sample provider and were not determined by assay-based typing.

What the research found in general, with its limitations: Clinical and demographic metadata were provided uncurated, with the amount varying by source and participant.

TCRbeta CDR3 regions were amplified from genomic DNA using the immunoSEQ Assay, a bias-controlled multiplex PCR. Concerning the study's data processing: Nucleated cell counts per sample were estimated from amplification of reference gene primers within the assay. To quantify the absolute abundance of each unique TCRbeta CDR3 rearrangement, sequence reads were collapsed and filtered. Productive Simpson clonality was computed per sample as the square root of Simpson's diversity index over productive rearrangements. TCRdb provides this immuneACCESS table in a form limited to in-frame rearrangements. Some clones are lacking; in checked studies, under half of them reflect an unresolved V gene, and why the rest are absent is not known. That table is the source of V, J and clone size, and D and trimming were worked out from the DNA. The sample data list about 150,000 clones, and roughly 80% of these were observed just once. 25% to 30% of the sample is taken by the ten largest.

Collaborating institutions collected whole blood in K2EDTA tubes following their own protocols. For TCRbeta analysis, collaborator samples were shipped as frozen whole blood, as isolated PBMCs, or as DNA extracted from either sample type. Recombination joined TRBV5-1 with TRBJ2-3; TRBD2 matches 11 bases in the middle. Sequenced input: peripheral blood. The clonotype comes from a woman in her fifties or sixties with acute or convalescent COVID-19. Read as DNA, the sequence is TGCGCCAGCAGCTCGGGACTAGCGGCCCTCGATACGCAGTATTTT. The resulting protein is CASSSGLAALDTQYF.